This T cell receptor (beta chain) was found in a study of blood T cell repertoires in COVID-19. Study-wide context: Sites across the United States, Italy and Spain contributed samples from acute and convalescent COVID-19.

The authors' processing: Amplification from reference gene primers served as the basis for estimated nucleated cell counts. Data came from immunoSEQ multiplex PCR; TCRdb stores just in-frame clones and leaves some out. The V and J calls and the clone size are those of that table, but D and trimming were determined from the DNA. The table has approximately 120,000 clones, approximately 80% seen once; the top ten hold about 6.6%. Trimming took off 1 base at V and 9 bases at J, with 13 bases between the two ends. The CDR3 covers 13 residues. Germline values: CDR1 SGHDN, CDR2 FVKESK. The rearrangement uses TRBV14 and TRBJ2-7; D gene unclear. Sample: peripheral blood. The sequence came from a woman aged 45-59 years with acute or convalescent COVID-19. The CDR3 region has the DNA TGTGCCAGCAGCCAAGTCCCGAGGTCCGGGCAGTACTTC. Its translation: CASSQVPRSGQYF. Variable domain in full (rest from reference TRBV14 and TRBJ2-7): EAGVTQFPSHSVIEKGQTVTLRCDPISGHDNLYWYRRVMGKEIKFLLHFVKESKQDESGMPNNRFLAERTGGTYSTLKVQPAELEDSGVYFCASSQVPRSGQYFGPGTRLTVT.